This T cell receptor beta chain was found in a study of technical replicates of blood from a handful of donors. The data were produced by immunoSEQ multiplex PCR, yet TCRdb's version contains in-frame clones alone and is incomplete. The repertoire holds tens of thousands of clones, 90% to 95% seen once, with 0.39% in the top ten. The TCR was taken from a human donor in good health. Sequenced input: T cells isolated from PBMCs.

The CDR3 DNA is TGTGCCAGCAGTTACTCGAAGGGGGCTGAAGCTTTCTTT. Translating it yields CASSYSKGAEAFF. J is TRBJ1-1 and V is TRBV6-5; the D gene is possibly TRBD1 (6 bases). Trimming took 0 bases from V and 6 from J, leaving 8 bases between them. Per germline, CDR1 MNHEY and CDR2 SVGAGI. The CDR3 length is 13 residues.